This T cell receptor beta chain was sequenced for a study of response to subunit inactivated influenza vaccine. Study observations and caveats: New T cells are recruited in small numbers by each seasonal influenza vaccination, according to the authors' suggestion.

This clonotype was seen more than once but under ten times. The antigen is unknown. V shed 5 bases and J shed 5 bases, with 10 bases lying between them. Germline loops: CDR1 SGHTA, CDR2 FQGNSA. The CDR3 runs 13 residues. TCRdb called the RT-PCR reads again in MiXCR, with one record for every CDR3 protein. The table has hundreds of thousands of distinct CDR3 sequences, roughly 8.2% seen once. This sample comprised PBMCs from blood, obtained less than 30 months after vaccination. This receptor was identified in a man between 50 and 69 years old who received an inactivated influenza vaccine. The gene calls are TRBV7-2 and TRBJ1-5; D may be TRBD1 (6 bases). The CDR3 loop reads CASSRTADQPQHF. The CDR3 coding sequence is TGTGCCAGCAGCAGGACAGCAGATCAGCCCCAGCATTTT.